The 19 T cell receptor beta chains below all came from one sample that was sequenced in a study of T cells after yellow fever vaccination. Each CDR3 protein is one row after TCRdb ran MiXCR on the 5' RACE reads. The table lists hundreds of thousands of distinct CDR3 sequences, approximately 5.2% of them singletons, with less than 3.5% in the top ten. The starting material was CD4+ T cells sorted from PBMCs, obtained on the day of the yellow fever booster vaccination. The receptors originated from a man aged 18 to 29 who received the YFV17D yellow fever vaccine.

The CDR3 protein is CSVGGQMNTEAFF. Written as DNA, the CDR3 is TGCAGCGTTGGGGGACAGATGAACACTGAAGCTTTCTTT. The chain recombines TRBV29-1 with TRBJ1-1, with 7 bases fitting TRBD1. The ends lost 4 bases at V and 0 bases at J; junction bases unmatched: 2. The length of the CDR3 is 13 residues. CDR1 SQVTM and CDR2 ANQGSEA come from the germline V gene.

Ten or more counts support this clonotype. This rearrangement joins TRBV4-2 to TRBJ1-2; D ambiguous. The CDR3 spans 18 residues. V was pared by 1 base and J by 4 bases, with 22 bases between. CDR1 and CDR2 from the germline V gene are LGHNA and YNFKEQ. The CDR3 coding sequence is TGTGCCAGCAGCCAAGTTATCGAGGCGGAACAGACGGGCTATGGCTACACCTTC. Its translation: CASSQVIEAEQTGYGYTF.

The V call is TRBV6-5, the J call TRBJ2-7; D is ambiguous. The CDR3 has 14 residues. CDR1 and CDR2 from the germline V gene are MNHEY and SVGAGI. V lost 6 bases, J lost 2 bases, and 14 bases lay in between. The CDR3 DNA is TGTGCCAGCAGCCCCCAGGAAGGCCCCTACGAGCAGTACTTC. The encoded protein is CASSPQEGPYEQYF.

This clonotype has more than one count but fewer than ten. The rearrangement joins TRBV29-1 to TRBJ2-1; 10 bases match TRBD1. Germline V CDR1 and CDR2: SQVTM, ANQGSEA. J lost 4 bases, V lost 7 bases, and 4 bases had no gene match. The CDR3 totals 13 residues. CDR3 in DNA: TGCAGCGCTTCGGACAGGGGGTACAATGAGCAGTTCTTC. This gives the protein CSASDRGYNEQFF.

The chain combines TRBV12-3 or TRBV12-4 with TRBJ1-5; TRBD1 might be the D (5 bases). Trimming stripped 5 bases from V and 5 bases from J, with 13 bases between. The CDR3 sequence is 14 residues long. Here the CDR3 DNA reads TGTGCCAGCAGTACCCTCGGGGCCTATCAGCCCCAGCATTTT. Its protein is CASSTLGAYQPQHF.

V and J are TRBV9 and TRBJ1-1; D perhaps matches TRBD1 (5 bases). This CDR3 is 15 amino acids long. Trimming shortened V by 4 bases and J by 5 bases, and 18 bases separated the two germline ends. Looked up from germline, CDR1 is SGDLS and CDR2 is YYNGEE. The DNA for the CDR3 is TGTGCCAGCAGCTCGTGGGAAGGGGCGGGGACTGAAGCTTTCTTT. It codes for CASSSWEGAGTEAFF.

The chain combines TRBV4-2 with TRBJ2-1; TRBD1 matches at 9 bases. CDR3 length equals 15 residues. The germline gives CDR1 LGHNA, CDR2 YNFKEQ. J lost 7 bases, V lost 2 bases, and 6 bases had no gene match. The CDR3 bases are TGTGCCAGCAGCCAAACGGGACAGGGTTCAAATGAGCAGTTCTTC. Its translation: CASSQTGQGSNEQFF.

The sample holds many counts of this clonotype. This chain connects TRBV10-3 to TRBJ2-1, with 9 bases aligning to TRBD2. The CDR3 is made up of 14 amino acids. V trimming: 3 bases; J trimming: 6 bases; junction bases outside the gene matches: 3. Germline V gene lookup returns CDR1 ENHRY and CDR2 SYGVKD. The CDR3 reads CAISDGGGGNEQFF. For the CDR3, the DNA is TGTGCCATCAGTGATGGCGGGGGGGGCAATGAGCAGTTCTTC.

The chain combines TRBV6-5 with TRBJ2-3; 9 positions match TRBD1. The V segment lost 5 bases and the J segment 4 bases; nucleotides outside the gene matches: 10. This CDR3 has 16 residues. Germline loops: CDR1 MNHEY, CDR2 SVGAGI. The CDR3 coding sequence is TGTGCCAGCAGTGCAGAACCGGGACAGGGAGCAGATACGCAGTATTTT. Its translation: CASSAEPGQGADTQYF.

This clonotype has only a few counts. The J gene is TRBJ2-4, the V gene TRBV6-1, with D possibly TRBD2 on 6 matching bases. The CDR3 spans 14 residues. CDR1 is MNHNS, CDR2 SASEGT, per germline. V was cut by 2 bases and J by 6 bases, with 11 bases left in between. DNA for the CDR3: TGTGCCAGCAGTGAATCGGGACTCTCAAACATTCAGTACTTC. Translation gives CASSESGLSNIQYF.

The rearrangement links TRBV3-1 to TRBJ2-7, with D hard to call. The CDR3 has 15 amino acids. CDR1 is LGHDT and CDR2 is YNNKEL in the germline V gene (reference sequence). V lost 0 bases to trimming and J lost 4 bases, with 13 bases between them. The CDR3 sequence is CASSQEVGKSYEQYV. The DNA of the CDR3 is TGTGCCAGCAGCCAAGAGGTGGGGAAGTCTTACGAGCAGTACGTC.

The chain links TRBV7-2 to TRBJ2-3, with D possibly TRBD2 on 5 matching bases. The CDR3 sequence is 15 residues long. Trimming left V 7 bases short and J 5 bases short, with 19 bases between. Germline CDR1 is SGHTA and CDR2 is FQGNSA. CDR3 nucleotide sequence: TGTGCCAGCATCTCTGGGAGCGACTGGGTAGATACGCAGTATTTT. Protein sequence: CASISGSDWVDTQYF.

This clonotype was recorded at least ten times. V is TRBV5-1 and J is TRBJ2-1, with no clear D. Germline CDR1 is SGHRS and CDR2 is YFSETQ. The V end was cut by 0 bases, the J end by 9 bases, with 13 bases between. CDR3 length: 14 residues. The CDR3 spells CASSLAPSVGEQFF. The CDR3 DNA sequence: TGCGCCAGCAGCTTGGCCCCAAGTGTCGGTGAGCAGTTCTTC.

V gene TRBV7-9 combines with J gene TRBJ2-7; TRBD2 is a possible D gene (6 bases). Trimming stripped 1 base from V and 6 bases from J, with 19 bases between. This CDR3 is 16 amino acids long. Germline lookup yields CDR1 SEHNR and CDR2 FQNEAQ (reference sequence). The CDR3 sequence: CASSLGPGGAGSEQYV. CDR3 sequence (DNA): TGTGCCAGCAGCTTAGGGCCTGGTGGGGCGGGGAGCGAGCAGTACGTC.

This clonotype was found many times. CDR3 bases: TGTGCCAGCATCCAAGTAGCGGGGACTAGCTCCTACAATGAGCAGTTCTTC. It yields the protein CASIQVAGTSSYNEQFF. The chain employs TRBV27 and TRBJ2-1; 8 bases agree with TRBD2. The V gene's germline CDR1 is MNHEY and CDR2 SMNVEV (reference sequence). This CDR3 comprises 17 residues. Unmatched junction bases numbered 11, after V lost 7 bases and J lost 0 bases.

This chain uses TRBV5-8 with TRBJ2-1, with 7 nucleotides matching TRBD2. J lost 7 bases, V lost 0 bases, and 4 bases had no gene match. The CDR3 extends over 14 amino acids. Looked up from germline, CDR1 is SGHTS and CDR2 is YDEGEE. The CDR3 DNA reads TGTGCCAGCAGCTTGGACAGCGGGAATAATGAGCAGTTCTTC. Its translation: CASSLDSGNNEQFF.

This clonotype was seen a few times. V and J are TRBV27 and TRBJ1-6; 7 bases fit TRBD1. CDR1 and CDR2 (germline): MNHEY, SMNVEV (reference sequence). V was clipped by 4 bases and J by 10 bases; unmatched bases: 4. The CDR3 is 13 residues long. The CDR3 loop is CASSWDRRSPLHF. CDR3 nucleotide sequence: TGTGCCAGCAGTTGGGACAGACGGTCACCCCTCCACTTT.

This clonotype has only a few counts. J is TRBJ2-3 and V is TRBV5-1; possible D gene TRBD2, 6 bases. The CDR3 consists of 15 residues. V was cut by 4 bases and J by 2 bases, with 14 bases left in between. Germline CDR1 is SGHRS and CDR2 is YFSETQ. The CDR3 reads CASSPGVQVTDTQYF. The CDR3 DNA reads TGCGCCAGCAGCCCGGGGGTCCAGGTCACAGATACGCAGTATTTT.

This clonotype was recorded a few times. This chain connects TRBV25-1 to TRBJ2-5; 10 bases match TRBD1. CDR3 length: 17 amino acids. Trimming removed 3 bases from V and 5 bases from J; junction bases left unmatched: 12. The V gene's germline CDR1 is MGHDK and CDR2 SYGVNS. The DNA for the CDR3 is TGTGCCAGCAGTGAGCCAGGACGGGACAGGGGAGGCGAGACCCAGTACTTC. Its translation: CASSEPGRDRGGETQYF.